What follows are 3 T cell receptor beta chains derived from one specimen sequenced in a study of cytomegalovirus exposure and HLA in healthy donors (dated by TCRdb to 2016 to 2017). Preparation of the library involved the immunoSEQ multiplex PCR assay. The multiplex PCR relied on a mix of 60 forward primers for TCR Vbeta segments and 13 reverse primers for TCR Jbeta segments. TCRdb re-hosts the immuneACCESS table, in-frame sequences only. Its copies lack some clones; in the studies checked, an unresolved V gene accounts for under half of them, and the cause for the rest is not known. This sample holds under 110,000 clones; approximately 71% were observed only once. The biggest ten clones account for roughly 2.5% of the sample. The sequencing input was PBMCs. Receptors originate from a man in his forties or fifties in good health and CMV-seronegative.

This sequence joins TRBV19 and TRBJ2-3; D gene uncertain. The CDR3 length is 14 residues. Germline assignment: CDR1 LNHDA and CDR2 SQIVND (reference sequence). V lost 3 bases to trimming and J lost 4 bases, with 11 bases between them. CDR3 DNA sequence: TGTGCCAGTAGTATTGGAGCGCGGCCAGATACGCAGTATTTT. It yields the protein CASSIGARPDTQYF.

CDR3 loop: CASSGLAGGYEQYF. CDR3 DNA sequence: TGTGCCAGCAGTGGACTAGCGGGGGGCTACGAGCAGTACTTC. The rearrangement uses TRBV2 and TRBJ2-7; TRBD2 agrees at 13 bases. The junction had 0 bases not matched to a gene; V was cut back by 4 bases and J by 3 bases. CDR1 is SNHLY and CDR2 is FYNNEI in the germline V gene. The CDR3 loop spans 14 amino acids.

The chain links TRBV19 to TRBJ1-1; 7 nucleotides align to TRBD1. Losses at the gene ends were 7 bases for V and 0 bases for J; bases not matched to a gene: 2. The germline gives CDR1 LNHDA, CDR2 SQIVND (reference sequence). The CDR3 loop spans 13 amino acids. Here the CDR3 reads CASIDRVNTEAFF. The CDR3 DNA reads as TGTGCCAGTATCGACAGGGTGAACACTGAAGCTTTCTTT.